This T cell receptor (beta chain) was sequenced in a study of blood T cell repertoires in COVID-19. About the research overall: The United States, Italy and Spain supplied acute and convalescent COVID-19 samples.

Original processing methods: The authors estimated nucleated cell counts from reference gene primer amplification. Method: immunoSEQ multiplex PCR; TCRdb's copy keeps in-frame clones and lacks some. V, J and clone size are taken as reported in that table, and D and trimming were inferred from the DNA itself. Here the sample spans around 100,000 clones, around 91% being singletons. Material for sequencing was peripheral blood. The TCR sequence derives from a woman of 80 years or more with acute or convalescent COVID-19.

The CDR3 loop is CASRTGHLTDTQYF. CDR3 sequence (DNA): TGTGCCAGCAGAACGGGACATCTCACAGATACGCAGTATTTT. This rearrangement joins TRBV5-4 to TRBJ2-3; maybe TRBD1 (6 bases). CDR1 is SGHNT and CDR2 is YYREEE in the germline V gene (reference sequence). The length of the CDR3 is 14 residues. Deletions cut 5 bases from V and 2 bases from J, with 12 bases between. Using reference TRBV5-4 and TRBJ2-3 for the parts outside the CDR3, the full variable domain is ETGVTQSPTHLIKTRGQQVTLRCSSQSGHNTVSWYQQALGQGPQFIFQYYREEENGRGNFPPRFSGLQFPNYSSELNVNALELDDSALYLCASRTGHLTDTQYFGPGTRLTVL.